A selection of T cell receptor beta chains follows, all from one sample in a study of T cell responses to AZD1222 COVID-19 vaccine. Assay: immunoSEQ multiplex PCR; the TCRdb copy retains only in-frame clones and omits some. The sample records fewer than 150,000 clones, over 85% being singletons. This specimen consisted of peripheral blood, obtained on day 0 of AZD1222 vaccination. These receptors were collected from an adult in good health. The CDR3 runs from the conserved cysteine through the conserved F or W. Fields, in order: D gene, J gene, clone size, V gene, CDR3 protein, CDR3 DNA. A D gene is named only where the DNA matches it firmly. Size tells how often a clone was seen (once, few, many) or the class of an expanded clone, and some rows leave it out.

NA	TRBJ2-7	NA	TRBV19	CASSPTVSYEQYF	TGTGCCAGTAGTCCAACAGTATCCTACGAGCAGTACTTC
TRBD1	TRBJ1-5	NA	TRBV7-9	CASSPTGDKPQHF	TGTGCCAGCAGCCCGACAGGGGACAAGCCCCAGCATTTT
TRBD1	TRBJ1-2	NA	TRBV29-1	CSVYGQENYGYTF	TGCAGCGTGTACGGACAGGAAAACTATGGCTACACCTTC
TRBD1	TRBJ1-5	NA	TRBV6-5	CASRVQGSGNQPQHF	TGTGCCAGCAGAGTACAGGGGTCTGGCAATCAGCCCCAGCATTTT
NA	TRBJ1-5	NA	TRBV19	CASKIGEHSNQPQHF	TGTGCCAGTAAGATAGGAGAACATAGCAATCAGCCCCAGCATTTT
NA	TRBJ2-1	NA	TRBV3-1/TRBV3-2	CASSQPGYNEQFF	TGTGCCAGCAGCCAACCGGGTTACAATGAGCAGTTCTTC
NA	TRBJ2-1	NA	TRBV4-3	CASSQDVRGAYNEQFF	TGCGCCAGCAGCCAAGATGTCCGGGGTGCCTACAATGAGCAGTTCTTC
NA	TRBJ2-5	NA	TRBV24-1	CATSDSGRRETQYF	TGTGCCACCAGTGATTCCGGCCGCCGGGAGACCCAGTACTTC
NA	TRBJ1-2	NA	TRBV6-5	CASSYYDGGLDYGYTF	TGTGCCAGCAGTTACTATGACGGGGGGCTGGACTATGGCTACACCTTC
TRBD2	TRBJ2-3	once	TRBV13	CASRPGTTTDTQYF	TGTGCCAGCAGACCCGGGACTACCACAGATACGCAGTATTTT
NA	TRBJ1-1	NA	TRBV9	CASSVVRGNTEAFF	TGTGCCAGCAGCGTAGTCCGCGGGAACACTGAAGCTTTCTTT
NA	TRBJ1-5	once	TRBV6-6	CASSYSGGNQPQHF	TGTGCCAGCAGTTACTCTGGGGGGAACCAGCCCCAGCATTTT
TRBD1	TRBJ2-7	once	TRBV19	CASSRQGAYEQYF	TGTGCCAGTAGTCGACAGGGGGCTTACGAGCAGTACTTC
NA	TRBJ1-1	NA	TRBV27	CASSLSLLNTEAFF	TGTGCCAGCAGTTTATCCCTATTGAACACTGAAGCTTTCTTT
NA	TRBJ1-1	few	TRBV3-1/TRBV3-2	CASSQAQGRTEAFF	TGTGCCAGCAGCCAGGCACAGGGTCGGACTGAAGCTTTCTTT
NA	TRBJ2-2	NA	TRBV9	CASSGGTAEAGATGELFF	TGTGCCAGCAGTGGAGGGACAGCTGAAGCGGGGGCGACCGGGGAGCTGTTTTTT
NA	TRBJ1-6	once	TRBV2	CASCWPNNSPLHF	TGTGCCAGCTGTTGGCCAAATAATTCACCCCTCCACTTT
NA	TRBJ1-1	NA	TRBV29-1	CSVALRTKNTEAFF	TGCAGCGTTGCGCTTCGGACAAAGAACACTGAAGCTTTCTTT
NA	TRBJ2-1	NA	TRBV19	CASNSPGEVEDEQFF	TGTGCCAGTAACTCCCCTGGGGAGGTTGAGGATGAGCAGTTCTTC
TRBD2	TRBJ2-3	NA	TRBV5-1	CASSLAYGRGTDTQYF	TGCGCCAGCAGCTTGGCCTACGGGAGGGGCACAGATACGCAGTATTTT
NA	TRBJ1-4	NA	TRBV5-8	CASSLANTYATNEKLFF	TGTGCCAGCAGCTTGGCGAATACATATGCAACTAATGAAAAACTGTTTTTT
NA	TRBJ2-2	NA	TRBV28	CASIRIGERSGELFF	TGTGCCAGCATTCGAATTGGGGAAAGGTCCGGGGAGCTGTTTTTT
NA	TRBJ1-5	NA	TRBV9	CASSPLDSNQPQHF	TGTGCCAGCAGCCCCCTGGACAGCAATCAGCCCCAGCATTTT
NA	TRBJ2-7	NA	TRBV3-1/TRBV3-2	CASSPYGSSYEQYF	TGTGCCAGCAGCCCTTACGGGAGCTCCTACGAGCAGTACTTC
TRBD1	TRBJ1-5	NA	TRBV6-5	CASGQGADQPQHF	TGTGCCAGCGGACAGGGGGCAGATCAGCCCCAGCATTTT
TRBD2	TRBJ2-7	NA	TRBV30	CACPGLAGDEQYF	TGTGCCTGCCCGGGACTAGCGGGGGACGAGCAGTACTTC
NA	TRBJ2-1	NA	TRBV5-6	CASSLGIDLGTNDEQFF	TGTGCCAGCAGCTTGGGAATAGATCTAGGGACGAATGATGAGCAGTTCTTC
TRBD1	TRBJ1-1	NA	TRBV6-6	CASSYERGLGSTEAFF	TGTGCCAGCAGTTACGAGAGGGGGCTGGGGAGCACTGAAGCTTTCTTT
TRBD1	TRBJ2-3	NA	TRBV27	CASCPEGQDTDTQYF	TGTGCCAGCTGCCCCGAGGGACAGGACACAGATACGCAGTATTTT
NA	TRBJ2-7	NA	TRBV6-5	CASSADRFGYEQYF	TGTGCCAGCAGCGCCGACAGGTTTGGCTACGAGCAGTACTTC
NA	TRBJ1-1	once	TRBV3-1/TRBV3-2	CASSISTGFTEAFF	TGTGCCAGCAGCATATCGACGGGCTTCACTGAAGCTTTCTTT
NA	TRBJ2-1	NA	TRBV7-2	CASSSPYREQFF	TGTGCCAGCAGCTCCCCCTACCGGGAGCAGTTCTTC
NA	TRBJ2-2	NA	TRBV7-9	CASSLGATNTGELFF	TGTGCCAGCAGCTTGGGGGCAACGAACACCGGGGAGCTGTTTTTT
TRBD1	TRBJ1-2	NA	TRBV7-9	CASSSTRDRAHGYTF	TGTGCCAGCAGCTCAACCCGGGACAGGGCGCATGGCTACACCTTC
NA	TRBJ2-1	NA	TRBV10-3	CAISDSGTNNEQFF	TGTGCCATCAGTGACTCCGGGACCAACAATGAGCAGTTCTTC
NA	TRBJ2-2	once	TRBV15	CATSRDIIKINTGELFF	TGTGCCACCAGCAGAGATATAATTAAAATCAACACCGGGGAGCTGTTTTTT
TRBD1	TRBJ1-1	NA	TRBV19	CASSIYGRGVITEAFF	TGTGCCAGTAGTATATACGGCAGGGGGGTAATTACTGAAGCTTTCTTT
NA	TRBJ1-2	NA	TRBV28	CASSLSSRNYGYTF	TGTGCCAGCAGTTTGAGTTCCAGGAACTATGGCTACACCTTC
NA	TRBJ1-1	NA	TRBV12-5	CASGPGDREAFF	TGTGCTAGTGGCCCCGGCGACAGGGAAGCTTTCTTT
NA	TRBJ1-2	once	TRBV27	CASSPIPGLITGGYTF	TGTGCCAGCAGTCCTATTCCGGGACTCATAACCGGGGGCTACACCTTC
TRBD2	TRBJ2-5	NA	TRBV7-2	CASSLGASGSTETQYF	TGTGCCAGCAGCTTAGGAGCTAGCGGGAGTACTGAGACCCAGTACTTC
TRBD1	TRBJ1-2	once	TRBV28	CASSSTGGYGYTF	TGTGCCAGCAGCTCCACAGGGGGCTATGGCTACACCTTC
TRBD1	TRBJ1-2	once	TRBV6-5	CASRRTGRDYGYTF	TGTGCCAGCAGAAGGACAGGGAGGGACTATGGCTACACCTTC
NA	TRBJ1-2	NA	TRBV7-2	CASSSYREGYTF	TGTGCCAGCAGCTCCTACAGGGAGGGCTACACCTTC
TRBD1	TRBJ2-7	NA	TRBV7-7	CASSAGQGSIGEQYF	TGTGCTAGCAGCGCCGGACAGGGGTCCATCGGCGAGCAGTACTTC
NA	TRBJ1-1	NA	TRBV3-1/TRBV3-2	CASSSWGGNTEAFF	TGTGCCAGCAGCAGTTGGGGTGGAAACACTGAAGCTTTCTTT
TRBD1	TRBJ2-7	NA	TRBV28	CASSYPPGQGSYEQYF	TGTGCCAGCAGTTATCCACCGGGACAGGGATCCTACGAGCAGTACTTC
TRBD1	TRBJ1-6	NA	TRBV28	CASSRIQGAENSPLHF	TGTGCCAGCAGCCGTATACAGGGGGCTGAAAATTCACCCCTCCACTTT
NA	TRBJ1-1	NA	TRBV29-1	CSARDGGNTEAFF	TGCAGCGCCCGGGACGGGGGAAACACTGAAGCTTTCTTT
NA	TRBJ1-6	NA	TRBV5-1	CASSLFRGEAPLHF	TGCGCCAGCAGCTTGTTCAGGGGAGAGGCACCCCTCCACTTT
NA	TRBJ2-5	once	TRBV7-9	CASSGFAGKETQYF	TGTGCCAGCAGTGGCTTCGCGGGAAAAGAGACCCAGTACTTC
NA	TRBJ1-3	NA	TRBV6-5	CASSYAYSGNTIYF	TGTGCCAGCAGTTACGCCTACTCTGGAAACACCATATATTTT
NA	TRBJ2-5	NA	TRBV7-8	CASSLGHLRETQYF	TGTGCCAGCAGCTTAGGACACTTGCGGGAGACCCAGTACTTC
TRBD1	TRBJ1-2	NA	TRBV27	CASSAGQGGYGYTF	TGTGCCAGCAGTGCCGGACAGGGCGGCTATGGCTACACCTTC
TRBD2	TRBJ2-1	NA	TRBV24-1	CATSDHRLAGKTNEQFF	TGTGCCACCAGTGACCACCGACTAGCGGGAAAGACGAATGAGCAGTTCTTC
TRBD1	TRBJ2-3	once	TRBV7-3	CASSSRDSTTDTQYF	TGTGCCAGCAGCTCCCGGGACAGCACCACAGATACGCAGTATTTT
NA	TRBJ2-6	NA	TRBV5-1	CASSPDREASGANVLTF	TGCGCCAGCAGCCCTGACAGGGAGGCCTCTGGGGCCAACGTCCTGACTTTC
NA	TRBJ1-6	NA	TRBV28	CASNLNNSPLHF	TGTGCCAGCAATTTGAATAATTCACCCCTCCACTTT
TRBD1	TRBJ2-2	NA	TRBV10-3	CAISESGQGEGTGELFF	TGTGCCATCAGTGAGTCGGGACAGGGAGAGGGCACCGGGGAGCTGTTTTTT
TRBD1	TRBJ1-2	NA	TRBV25-1	CASSEYQGAGYGYTF	TGTGCCAGCAGTGAATACCAGGGGGCAGGCTATGGCTACACCTTC